Given below is one TCR beta chain in context. Its antigen remains unidentified. Base qualities were left out, and no much larger clone turns up one base away. This entry is derived from a study of cytomegalovirus exposure and HLA in healthy donors (dated by TCRdb to the late 2010s). In terms of the full investigation: An earlier analysis of roughly 570 of the donors reported approximately 300 Gb of sequence data and around 100 million unique TCR beta sequences obtained from some 200 million T cells. Besides the first cohort of 666 subjects, a separate validation cohort made up of over 100 different subjects was used. To predict cytomegalovirus infection status, the study brought together high-throughput TCR immunosequencing, statistical association of individual TCRs with disease status, and machine learning. On average, roughly 240,000 unique TCR beta nucleotide sequences were sequenced per donor among 300 to 500 genotyped donors of the cohort, with 15% to 20% of those sequences being non-productive. About five DR-DQ haplotypes were treated as single units for association and clustering because of strong linkage in the cohort. Genome-wide SNP genotypes for about 60% of the roughly 670 donors were used in a later genetic analysis, which treated that subset as a discovery cohort. Class I and class II HLA loci were covered by the typing at four-digit resolution. An early release covering about 600 HLA-typed donors comprised roughly 300 gigabases of sequencing data and roughly 85 million unique TCR sequences. To study patterns of TCR occurrence, a later analysis re-analyzed previously published TCR beta repertoires from 650 to 750 donors and added high-resolution HLA genotyping. Of the approximately 400 genotyped donors, 75% to 85% were placed in the genetic ancestry cluster associated with self-reported Caucasian donors. Every repertoire in the discovery cohort had been generated on one and the same sequencing platform. Donor age, sex, ethnicity and CMV serostatus were compiled together with the repertoire data. The later analysis used no new phenotypic data to find candidate immune exposures, relying instead on TCR beta sequences and their occurrence across donors. In an earlier analysis of 587 of the donors, high-throughput TCR beta sequencing was used to judge whether each TCR beta V gene segment behaved as functional or pseudogenic. The study used immunosequencing to profile the T cell repertoires of approximately 640 subjects and linked those repertoires to cytomegalovirus serostatus. The study aimed to test whether signatures of past pathogen exposure could be identified by cataloging public T cell receptors. The number of donors typed differed by locus, with 629-630 for A, B, C, DRB1 and DQB1, about 500 for DQA1, about 610 for DPA1, and some 440 for DPB1.

Overall results and qualifications from the work: The authors suggested that the approach could potentially be extended to other disease states and immunological phenotypes. A cluster of highly shared sequence variants was judged likely to be a technical artifact of the sequencing pipeline. A later analysis found that TCR association rates varied across HLA loci, with DRB1 alleles showing the most associated TCRs and HLA-C alleles the fewest. The only immune exposure information available for the cohort was CMV serostatus. Because HLA typing was missing for some donors at each locus, association tests included only the typed subset. Sequencing depth was assumed to be roughly uniform across donors in the presence/absence analyses, though that assumption may not hold. Compared with the roughly 600-donor mean, donors in an Asian-associated ancestry cluster had fewer N-insertions in productive TCRs, according to a later genetic analysis. Linkage disequilibrium might explain the correlated functional status among segregating V segments, but an unknown experimental factor could not be excluded. In vitro tests confirmed that a few of the cytomegalovirus-associated TCR beta chains recognize cytomegalovirus antigens. The classifier was reported to diagnose cytomegalovirus status with high specificity and sensitivity in both the original cohort and the validation cohort. Broadly in line with IMGT annotations, most TCR beta V segments showed up in productive rearrangements about 87% or about 30% of the time in an earlier analysis of around 600 of the donors. Only TCR beta chains were sequenced in this cohort, and the absence of alpha or paired-chain data limited detectable features. A later genetic analysis associated a missense DCLRE1C variant with V-gene and J-gene trimming of TCR beta chains, and an independent cohort replicated the association. Some IMGT-functional V segments, including TRBV6-2 and TRBV6-3, could not be distinguished by the 87-base-pair reads and were therefore excluded. In a later analysis, most CMV-associated TCR beta chains were found to appear HLA-restricted, with HLA associations seemingly driven largely by CMV exposure. Several of the top co-occurrence clusters appeared to be linked to parvovirus B19, influenza, CMV and Epstein-Barr virus, according to a later analysis. A further reported finding was that TCR beta sequences accurately predicted the HLA-A and HLA-B alleles for most subjects in the first cohort. Because counts were too low, roughly 18 rarely observed V segments, including chromosome 9 orphons, were left out of the earlier analysis of 500 to 650 of the donors. In a later analysis, HLA-associated TCR beta chains showed more clonal expansion and lower generation probabilities than non-associated chains that were equally common. Specific HLA alleles were associated with 18,000 or so TCR beta sequences at a false discovery rate of 0.05 in a later analysis. When HLA alleles, especially DR and DQ, strongly co-occurred, TCR associations were difficult to assign to individual alleles. Across donors, most TCR sequences were observed very rarely, whereas some public TCRs were present in many individuals. The study gave a list of about 170 TCR beta chains associated with cytomegalovirus.

Library method: the immunoSEQ multiplex PCR assay. For the multiplex PCR, a mixture combining 60 forward primers for TCR Vbeta segments and 13 reverse primers for TCR Jbeta segments was used. Amplification of the CDR3 region of rearranged TCR beta genes was performed with a multiplex PCR assay on genomic DNA. The amplified TCR beta libraries were sequenced on the Illumina HiSeq System as 87-base-pair reads. Under the source paper's analysis protocol: A later analysis counted some 74 million unique TCR beta chains across the 550 to 800 repertoires, and some 11 million of these chains were shared by at least two donors. To remove PCR and sequencing errors, raw reads were error-corrected and collapsed into unique sequences using a nearest-neighbor algorithm that merged closely related sequences. To assign V, D and J gene segments, CDR3 sequences were aligned to IMGT reference sequences. For a sequence to be retained, a match of at least six nucleotides to both a V gene segment and a J gene segment was required. A rearrangement counted as productive if the CDR3 had no stop codons and remained in frame with V and J, and every other rearrangement counted as non-productive. Following IMGT convention, CDR3 was defined as the stretch from the second conserved V-encoded cysteine to the conserved J-encoded phenylalanine. In an earlier analysis of 550 to 650 of the donors, sequences lacking an unambiguous match to a single V gene segment were excluded. An earlier analysis of 587 of the donors classified V segments as functional when productive rearrangements were above 56.7% and as segregating when the standard deviation between donors was above 5%. A statistical classification framework was built for diagnosing cytomegalovirus status from the catalog of TCR beta chain sequences. In a later analysis, V and J genes were assigned by comparing TCR nucleotide sequences against IMGT/GENE-DB human TR gene sequences. The TCRdist pipeline was used in a later analysis to assign CDR3 sequences and most-parsimonious VDJ recombination scenarios. A later analysis defined each TCR beta chain by its CDR3 amino acid sequence plus V-gene family, and excluded reads lacking a unique V-gene family. As a way to deal with suspected cross-contamination and a sequencing artifact, a later analysis dropped 500 to 700 nucleotide sequences that were highly shared and had low generation probability. A later analysis calculated a clonal expansion index for each public chain from normalized within-repertoire ranks of inferred template counts. In a later analysis, generation probabilities were computed using a VDJ recombination model fitted to out-of-frame rearrangements, and the results were checked against IGoR. A later analysis scored TCR-TCR, TCR-HLA and TCR-CMV co-occurrence with hypergeometric tests, applying a repertoire-size bias correction to TCR pairs. False discovery rates were estimated in a later analysis by permuting HLA or CMV assignments 20 times. In a later analysis, co-occurring TCRs were grouped using DBSCAN, and TCRdist sequence similarity was added for clustering within HLA-allele-positive subsets. For co-occurrence clustering, repertoires with fewer than 30,000 or more than 120,000 public chains were excluded, along with 5 or 6 repertoires with anomalous nucleotide sharing. Not all clones reach the TCRdb copy of this immuneACCESS table, which keeps in-frame sequences only. Checked studies attribute under half of the gap to unresolved V genes and leave the rest unexplained. V and J calls and clone size are given by that table; D and trimming were obtained from the DNA. In all, the sample holds tens of thousands of clones, and about 79% of those were seen once. The ten largest account for about 3.6% of the sample.

The cohort consisted of more than 650 healthy bone marrow donors. Cohort members were all nominally healthy when sampled, although unrecorded immune exposures were likely present. The donor was CMV seronegative and was included in the group of around 320 seronegative cohort members. A peripheral blood sample was collected from each donor, and TCR beta sequencing was performed on peripheral blood mononuclear cells. Genomic DNA was extracted from the blood cell samples with the Qiagen DNeasy Blood Extraction Kit. The germline ends are 17 bases apart after V is trimmed by 5 bases and J by 7 bases. CDR3 length: 14 amino acids, cysteine to phenylalanine. Just CDR3 DNA is preserved here, 42 bases in frame from base 1. Per the germline V gene, KGHSH is the CDR1 and LQKENI is the CDR2.

The rearranged chain carries TRBV18 and TRBJ1-2, and possibly TRBD1, on 6 matching bases. This clonotype was sampled from a woman aged 18-29 years in good health and CMV-seronegative. Sequenced input: PBMCs. Here is the DNA: TGTGCCAGCTCATCCACAGGGTTAGGAGGTGGCTACACCTTC. Translated, it gives CASSSTGLGGGYTF.